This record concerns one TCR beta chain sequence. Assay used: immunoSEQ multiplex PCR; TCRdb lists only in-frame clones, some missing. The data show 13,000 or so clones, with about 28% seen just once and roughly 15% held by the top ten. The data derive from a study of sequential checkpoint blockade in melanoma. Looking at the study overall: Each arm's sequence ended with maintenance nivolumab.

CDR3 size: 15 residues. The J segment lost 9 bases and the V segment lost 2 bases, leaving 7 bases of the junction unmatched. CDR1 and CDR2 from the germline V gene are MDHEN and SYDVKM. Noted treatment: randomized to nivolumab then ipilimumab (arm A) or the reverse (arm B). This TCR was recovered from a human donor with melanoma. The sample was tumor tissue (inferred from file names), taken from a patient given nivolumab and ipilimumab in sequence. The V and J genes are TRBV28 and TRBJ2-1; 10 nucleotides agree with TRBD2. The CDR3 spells CASSLGLAGEREQFF. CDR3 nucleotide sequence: TGTGCCAGCAGTTTAGGCCTAGCGGGAGAACGTGAGCAGTTCTTC.